What follows describes a single T cell receptor beta chain. Antigen unknown. The CDR3 covers 19 residues. Trimming cost V 1 base and J 7 bases; bases outside gene matches: 16. Germline V gene data show CDR1 as MGHRA and CDR2 as YSYEKL. Via MiXCR, TCRdb re-called the 5' RACE reads, giving one row per CDR3 protein. Among 550,000 to 700,000 distinct CDR3 sequences listed, 20% to 25% were seen once. These data come from a study of identical twins. Study-wide results and limits: Cord blood beta clonotypes that were abundant carried fewer insertions, and memory repertoires showed no such trend. Analyses based on zero insertions could be partly confounded by invariant MAIT and iNKT cells.

These same data were also listed under a study on T cells expressing NK-cell markers. As reported in that work: Sorted T-cell subsets CD3+CD56+NKG2C+, CD3+CD56+NKG2C- and CD3+CD56-NKG2C+ were TCR beta-sequenced. One of the eight sequenced donors was seronegative, whereas the other seven were HCMV-seropositive.

This sequence was found in a young woman in good health. Material for sequencing was PBMCs. The chain has TRBV4-1 and TRBJ2-1, with 10 bases fitting TRBD2. In DNA, the CDR3 is TGCGCCAGCAGCCAAGGTTCCCTTAAAAGCGGGGGGGCTTGGAATGAGCAGTTCTTC. Translated, it gives CASSQGSLKSGGAWNEQFF.